The clone carrying this TCR beta chain showed up just once. Germline CDR1 SGHTA, CDR2 FQGNSA. CDR3 length equals 18 residues. V shed 3 bases, J shed 0 bases, and the junction held 8 bases outside the gene matches. This entry belongs to a study of blood T cell repertoires in COVID-19. Turning to the study itself: The United States, Italy and Spain were the sources of the acute and convalescent COVID-19 samples. T cells, B-cell-depleted T cells, or PBMCs supplied cDNA or gDNA.

Source study methods: Nucleated cell number was recorded as an estimate derived from reference gene primer amplification. Profiled with immunoSEQ multiplex PCR; TCRdb holds only in-frame clones, not every one. V, J and clone size were drawn from that table, and D and trimming were deduced from the DNA. The sample holds about 280,000 clones; roughly 87% are singletons and the top ten take roughly 2%. The chain employs TRBV7-2 and TRBJ2-3; 11 positions agree with TRBD2. This TCR derives from a woman in her fifties or sixties who had recovered from COVID-19. Sequencing was performed on peripheral blood. CDR3 DNA sequence: TGTGCCAGCAGCTTTAGGCTAGCGGGGGGAATTAGCACAGATACGCAGTATTTT. This encodes CASSFRLAGGISTDTQYF.